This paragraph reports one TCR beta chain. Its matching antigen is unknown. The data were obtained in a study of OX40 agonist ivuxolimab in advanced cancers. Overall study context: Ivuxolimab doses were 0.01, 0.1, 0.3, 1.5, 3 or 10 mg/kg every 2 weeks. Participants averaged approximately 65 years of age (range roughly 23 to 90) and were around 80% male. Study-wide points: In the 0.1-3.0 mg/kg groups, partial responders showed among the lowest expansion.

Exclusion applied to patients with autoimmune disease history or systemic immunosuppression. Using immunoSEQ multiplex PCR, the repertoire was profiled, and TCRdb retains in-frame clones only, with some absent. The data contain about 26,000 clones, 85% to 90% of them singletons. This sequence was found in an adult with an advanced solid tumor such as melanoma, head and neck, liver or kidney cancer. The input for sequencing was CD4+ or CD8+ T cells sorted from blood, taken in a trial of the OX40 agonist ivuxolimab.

This chain's CDR3 is CASSGPQETQYF. CDR3 nucleotide sequence: TGTGCCAGCAGCGGACCCCAAGAGACCCAGTACTTC. The V gene is TRBV7-9, the J gene TRBJ2-5; D is uncertain. Germline V gene sequence: CDR1 SEHNR, CDR2 FQNEAQ (reference sequence). The V and J ends lost 5 bases and 1 base respectively, with 5 bases between them. This CDR3 contains 12 residues.